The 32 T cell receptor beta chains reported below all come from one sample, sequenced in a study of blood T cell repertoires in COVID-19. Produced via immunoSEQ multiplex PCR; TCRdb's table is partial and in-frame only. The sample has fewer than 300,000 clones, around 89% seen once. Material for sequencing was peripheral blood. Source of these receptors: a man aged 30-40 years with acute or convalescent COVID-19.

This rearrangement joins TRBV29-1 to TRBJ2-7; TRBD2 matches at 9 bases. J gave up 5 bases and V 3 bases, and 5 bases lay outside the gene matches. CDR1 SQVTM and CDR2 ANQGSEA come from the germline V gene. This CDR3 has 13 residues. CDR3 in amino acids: CSVEGGRANEQYF. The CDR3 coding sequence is TGCAGCGTTGAGGGCGGGAGGGCCAACGAGCAGTACTTC.

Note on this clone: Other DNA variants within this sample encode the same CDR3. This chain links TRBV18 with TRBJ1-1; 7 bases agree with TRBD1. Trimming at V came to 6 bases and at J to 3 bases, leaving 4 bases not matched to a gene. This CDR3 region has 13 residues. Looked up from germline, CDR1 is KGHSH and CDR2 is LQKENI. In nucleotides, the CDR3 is TGTGCCAGCTCGCCAGGACAGGACACTGAAGCTTTCTTT. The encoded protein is CASSPGQDTEAFF.

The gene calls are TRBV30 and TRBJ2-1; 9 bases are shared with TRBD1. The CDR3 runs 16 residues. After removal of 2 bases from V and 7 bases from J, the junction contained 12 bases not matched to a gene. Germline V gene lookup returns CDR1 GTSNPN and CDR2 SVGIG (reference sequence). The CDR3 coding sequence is TGTGCCTGGAGTTTGAACCGGGACAGGGTTAGGAATGAGCAGTTCTTC. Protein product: CAWSLNRDRVRNEQFF.

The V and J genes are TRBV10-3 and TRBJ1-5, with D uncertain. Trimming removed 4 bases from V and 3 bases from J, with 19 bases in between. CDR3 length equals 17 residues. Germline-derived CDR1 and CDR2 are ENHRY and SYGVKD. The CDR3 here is CAISGLFSPGTNQPQHF. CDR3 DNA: TGTGCCATCAGTGGGCTTTTTTCCCCAGGCACCAATCAGCCCCAGCATTTT.

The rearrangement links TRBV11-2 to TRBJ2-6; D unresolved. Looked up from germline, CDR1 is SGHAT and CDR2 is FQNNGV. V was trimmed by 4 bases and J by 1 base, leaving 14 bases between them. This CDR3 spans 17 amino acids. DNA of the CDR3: TGTGCCAGCAGCTCTCCAAGTTTAGCTTCTGGGGCCAACGTCCTGACTTTC. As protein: CASSSPSLASGANVLTF.

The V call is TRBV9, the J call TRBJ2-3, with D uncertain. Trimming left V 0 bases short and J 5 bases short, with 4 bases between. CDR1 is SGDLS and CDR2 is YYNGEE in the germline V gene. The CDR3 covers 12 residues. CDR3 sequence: CASSVDRDTQYF. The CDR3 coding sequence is TGTGCCAGCAGCGTAGATAGAGATACGCAGTATTTT.

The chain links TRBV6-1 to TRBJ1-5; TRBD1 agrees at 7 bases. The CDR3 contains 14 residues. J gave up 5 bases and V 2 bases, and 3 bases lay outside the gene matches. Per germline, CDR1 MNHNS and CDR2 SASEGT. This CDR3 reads CASSEWQGDQPQHF. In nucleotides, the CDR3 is TGTGCCAGCAGTGAATGGCAGGGGGATCAGCCCCAGCATTTT.

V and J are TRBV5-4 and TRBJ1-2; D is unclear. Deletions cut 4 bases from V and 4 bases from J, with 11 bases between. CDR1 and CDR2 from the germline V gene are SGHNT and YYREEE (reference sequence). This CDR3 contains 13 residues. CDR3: CASSRRGTYGYTF. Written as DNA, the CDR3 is TGTGCCAGCAGCCGCCGGGGTACCTATGGCTACACCTTC.

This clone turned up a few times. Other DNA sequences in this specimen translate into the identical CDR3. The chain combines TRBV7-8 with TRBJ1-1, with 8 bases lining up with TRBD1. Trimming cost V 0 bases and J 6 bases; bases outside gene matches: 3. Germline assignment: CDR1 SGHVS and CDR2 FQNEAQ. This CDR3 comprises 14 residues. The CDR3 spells CASSLAQGAAEAFF. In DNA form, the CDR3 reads TGTGCCAGCAGCTTAGCCCAGGGGGCCGCTGAAGCTTTCTTT.

In DNA, the CDR3 is TGTGCCAGCAGCAAAGGACAGTGGGATGGCTACACCTTC. Translation: CASSKGQWDGYTF. This chain uses TRBV21-1 with TRBJ1-2; no DNA check was done on the table's D call, TRBD1. TRBV21-1 is reported as a pseudogene. The CDR3 totals 13 residues.

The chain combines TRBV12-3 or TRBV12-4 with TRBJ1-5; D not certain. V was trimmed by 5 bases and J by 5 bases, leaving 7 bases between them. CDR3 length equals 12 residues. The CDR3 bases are TGTGCCAGCAGTCAGAGGGATCAGCCCCAGCATTTT. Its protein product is CASSQRDQPQHF.

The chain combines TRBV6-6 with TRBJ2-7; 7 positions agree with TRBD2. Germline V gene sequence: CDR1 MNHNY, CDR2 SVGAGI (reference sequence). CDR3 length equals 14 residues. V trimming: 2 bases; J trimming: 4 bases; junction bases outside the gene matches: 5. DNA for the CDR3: TGTGCCAGCAGTTACGCCTGGGGAGGGTACGAGCAGTACTTC. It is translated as CASSYAWGGYEQYF.

The CDR3 nucleotides are TGTGCCAGCAGCCCCGGGACAGGGGGACATGGCTACACCTTC. Residues: CASSPGTGGHGYTF. The chain employs TRBV7-2 and TRBJ1-2; 11 bases are shared with TRBD1. The CDR3 totals 14 residues. The V gene's germline CDR1 is SGHTA and CDR2 FQGNSA. V was pared by 5 bases and J by 6 bases, with 5 bases of the junction left unmatched. The full variable domain, in which reference TRBV7-2 and TRBJ1-2 provide the parts outside the CDR3, is GAGVSQSPSNKVTEKGKDVELRCDPISGHTALYWYRQSLGQGLEFLIYFQGNSAPDKSGLPSDRFSAERTGGSVSTLTIQRTQQEDSAVYLCASSPGTGGHGYTFGSGTRLTVV.

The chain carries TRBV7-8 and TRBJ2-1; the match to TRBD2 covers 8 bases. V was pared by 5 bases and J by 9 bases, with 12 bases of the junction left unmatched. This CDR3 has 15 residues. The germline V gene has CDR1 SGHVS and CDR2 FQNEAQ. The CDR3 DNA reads TGTGCCAGCAGCCCAAACTCCTATCTAGCGGGTGAGCAGTTCTTC. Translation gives CASSPNSYLAGEQFF.

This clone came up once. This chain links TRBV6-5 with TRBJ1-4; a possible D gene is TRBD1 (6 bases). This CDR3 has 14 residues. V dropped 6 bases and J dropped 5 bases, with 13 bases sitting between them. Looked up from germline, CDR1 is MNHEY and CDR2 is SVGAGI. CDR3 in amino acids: CASSRSDRNEKLFF. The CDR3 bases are TGTGCCAGCAGCCGTTCGGACAGAAATGAAAAACTGTTTTTT.

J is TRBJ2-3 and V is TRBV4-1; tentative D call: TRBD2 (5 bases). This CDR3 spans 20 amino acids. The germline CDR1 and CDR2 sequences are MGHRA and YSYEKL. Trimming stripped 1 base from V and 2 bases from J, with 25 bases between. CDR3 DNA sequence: TGCGCCAGCAGCCAAGTTTGGCAGGATGCAGGTGCTAGCTCCACAGATACGCAGTATTTT. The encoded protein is CASSQVWQDAGASSTDTQYF.

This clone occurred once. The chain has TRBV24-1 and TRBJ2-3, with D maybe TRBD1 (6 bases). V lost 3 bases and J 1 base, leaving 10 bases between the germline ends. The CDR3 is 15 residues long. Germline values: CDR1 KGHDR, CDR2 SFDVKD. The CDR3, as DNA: TGTGCCACCAGTGATCCACAGGGTGGCACAGATACGCAGTATTTT. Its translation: CATSDPQGGTDTQYF.

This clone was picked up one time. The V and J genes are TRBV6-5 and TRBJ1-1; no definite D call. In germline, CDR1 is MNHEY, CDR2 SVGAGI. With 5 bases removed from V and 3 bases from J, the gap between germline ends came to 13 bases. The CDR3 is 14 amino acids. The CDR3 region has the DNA TGTGCCAGCAGTCCCCAGGAATTTGACACTGAAGCTTTCTTT. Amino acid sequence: CASSPQEFDTEAFF.

The CDR3 sequence: CASSQWLATTNNYGYTF. CDR3 in DNA: TGTGCCAGCAGCCAATGGCTCGCGACAACAAATAACTATGGCTACACCTTC. This chain connects TRBV3-1 (or the pseudogene TRBV3-2) to TRBJ1-2; no definite D call. Trimming pared 2 bases from V and 1 base from J, leaving 17 bases between. Germline loops: CDR1 LGHDT, CDR2 YNNKEL (reference sequence). CDR3 size: 17 residues.

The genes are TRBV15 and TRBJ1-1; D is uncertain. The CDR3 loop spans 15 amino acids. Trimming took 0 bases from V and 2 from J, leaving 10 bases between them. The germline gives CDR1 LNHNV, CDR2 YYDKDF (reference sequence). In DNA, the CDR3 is TGTGCCACCAGCAGAGATTTACCAGGCAACACTGAAGCTTTCTTT. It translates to CATSRDLPGNTEAFF.

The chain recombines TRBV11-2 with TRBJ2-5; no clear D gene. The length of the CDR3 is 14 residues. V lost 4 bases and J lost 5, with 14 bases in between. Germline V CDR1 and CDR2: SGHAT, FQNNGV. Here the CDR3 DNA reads TGTGCCAGCAGCTCCCGCCTTGGGCAGGAGACCCAGTACTTC. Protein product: CASSSRLGQETQYF.

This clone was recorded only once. The CDR3 protein is CASSPRRSRGRTEKLFF. CDR3 coding DNA: TGCGCCAGCAGCCCCAGACGGAGCAGGGGAAGAACTGAAAAACTGTTTTTT. The chain is built from TRBV4-1 and TRBJ1-4; D is perhaps TRBD1 (6 bases). Per germline, CDR1 MGHRA and CDR2 YSYEKL. V was pared by 4 bases and J by 7 bases, with 22 bases between. The CDR3 spans 17 residues.

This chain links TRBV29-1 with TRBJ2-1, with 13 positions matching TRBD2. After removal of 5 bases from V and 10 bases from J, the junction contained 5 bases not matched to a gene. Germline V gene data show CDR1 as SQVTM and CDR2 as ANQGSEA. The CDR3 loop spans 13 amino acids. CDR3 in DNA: TGCAGCGTTAGGACTAGCGGGGGCGGGGAGCAGTTCTTC. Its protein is CSVRTSGGGEQFF.

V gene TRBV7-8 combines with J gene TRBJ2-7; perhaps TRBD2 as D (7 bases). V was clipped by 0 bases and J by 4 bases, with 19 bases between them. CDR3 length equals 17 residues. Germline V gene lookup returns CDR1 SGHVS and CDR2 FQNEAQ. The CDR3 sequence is CASSLARGRGDRYEQYF. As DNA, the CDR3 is TGTGCCAGCAGCTTAGCGAGGGGGAGGGGGGATCGATACGAGCAGTACTTC.

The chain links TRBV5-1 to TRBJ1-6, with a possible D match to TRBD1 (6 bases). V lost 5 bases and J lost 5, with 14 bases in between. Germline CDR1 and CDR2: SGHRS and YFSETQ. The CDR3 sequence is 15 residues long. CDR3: CASRTQQGNNSPLHF. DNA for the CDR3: TGCGCCAGCAGGACCCAACAGGGCAATAATTCACCCCTCCACTTT.

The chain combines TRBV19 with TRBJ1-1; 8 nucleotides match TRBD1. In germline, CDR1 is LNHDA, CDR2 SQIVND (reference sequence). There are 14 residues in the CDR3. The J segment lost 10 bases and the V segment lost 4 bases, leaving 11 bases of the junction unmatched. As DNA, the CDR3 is TGTGCCAGTAGTACCTACGGACAGGGACTCAGAGCTTTCTTT. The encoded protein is CASSTYGQGLRAFF.

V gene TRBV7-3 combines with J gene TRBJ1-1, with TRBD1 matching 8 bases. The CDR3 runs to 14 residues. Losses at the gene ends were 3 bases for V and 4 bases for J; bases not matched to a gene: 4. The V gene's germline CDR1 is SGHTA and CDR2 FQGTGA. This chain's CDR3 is CASSFDRGGTEAFF. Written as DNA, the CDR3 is TGTGCCAGCAGCTTCGACAGGGGTGGCACTGAAGCTTTCTTT.

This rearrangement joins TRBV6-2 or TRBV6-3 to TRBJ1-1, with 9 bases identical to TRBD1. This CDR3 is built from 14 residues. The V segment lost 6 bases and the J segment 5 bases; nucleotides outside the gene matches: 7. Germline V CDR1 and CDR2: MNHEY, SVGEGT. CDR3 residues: CASSDRGTTTEAFF. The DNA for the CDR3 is TGTGCCAGCAGCGACAGGGGGACGACGACTGAAGCTTTCTTT.

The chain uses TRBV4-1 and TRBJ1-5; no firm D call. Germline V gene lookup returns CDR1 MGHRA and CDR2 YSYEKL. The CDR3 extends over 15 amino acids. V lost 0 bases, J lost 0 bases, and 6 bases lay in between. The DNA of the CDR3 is TGCGCCAGCAGCCAAGACCAGTATAGCAATCAGCCCCAGCATTTT. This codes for CASSQDQYSNQPQHF.

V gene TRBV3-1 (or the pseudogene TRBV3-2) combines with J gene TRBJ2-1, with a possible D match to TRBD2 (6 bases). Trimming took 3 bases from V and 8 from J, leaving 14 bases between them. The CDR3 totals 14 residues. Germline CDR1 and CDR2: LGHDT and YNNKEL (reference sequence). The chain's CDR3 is CASSHLRLVYEQFF. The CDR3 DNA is TGTGCCAGCAGCCACCTTAGACTAGTTTATGAGCAGTTCTTC.

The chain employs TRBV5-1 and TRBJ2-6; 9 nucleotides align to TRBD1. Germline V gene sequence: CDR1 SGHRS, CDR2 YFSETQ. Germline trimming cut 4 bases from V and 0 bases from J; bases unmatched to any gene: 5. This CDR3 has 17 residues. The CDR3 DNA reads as TGCGCCAGCAGCCTCTGGGACAGGGACTCTGGGGCCAACGTCCTGACTTTC. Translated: CASSLWDRDSGANVLTF.

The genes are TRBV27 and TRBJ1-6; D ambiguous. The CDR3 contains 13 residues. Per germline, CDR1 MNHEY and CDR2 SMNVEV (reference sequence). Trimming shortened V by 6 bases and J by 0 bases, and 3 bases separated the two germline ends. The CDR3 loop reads CASRSSYNSPLHF. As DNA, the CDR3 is TGTGCCAGCAGGAGCTCCTATAATTCACCCCTCCACTTT.